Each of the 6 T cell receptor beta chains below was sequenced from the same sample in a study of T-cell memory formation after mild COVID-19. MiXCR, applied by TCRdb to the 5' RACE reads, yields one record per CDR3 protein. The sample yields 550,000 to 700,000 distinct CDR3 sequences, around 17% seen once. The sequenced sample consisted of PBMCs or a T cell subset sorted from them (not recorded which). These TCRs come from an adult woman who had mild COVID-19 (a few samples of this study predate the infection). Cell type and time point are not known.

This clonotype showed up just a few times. The CDR3 DNA is TGCCCGCGGGGCGGGAGCCGTACCGGGGAGCTGTTTTTT. Translation gives CPRGGSRTGELFF. The chain recombines TRBV4-3 with TRBJ2-2; 7 nucleotides align to TRBD2. The CDR3 covers 13 residues. Germline CDR1 LGHNA, CDR2 YSLEER.

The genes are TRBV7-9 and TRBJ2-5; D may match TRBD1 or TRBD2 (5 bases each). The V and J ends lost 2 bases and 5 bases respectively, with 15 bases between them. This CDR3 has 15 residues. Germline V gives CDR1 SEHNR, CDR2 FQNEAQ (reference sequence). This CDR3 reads CASSLSGHHGETQYF. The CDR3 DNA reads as TGTGCCAGCAGCTTATCGGGGCACCACGGGGAGACCCAGTACTTC.

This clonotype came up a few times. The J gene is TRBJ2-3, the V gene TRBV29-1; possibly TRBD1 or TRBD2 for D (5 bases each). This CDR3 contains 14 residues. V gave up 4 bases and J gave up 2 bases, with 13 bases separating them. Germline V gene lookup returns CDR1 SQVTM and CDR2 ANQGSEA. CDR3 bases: TGCAGCGTTGCAAGGGACCTAGTCACAGATACGCAGTATTTT. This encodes CSVARDLVTDTQYF.

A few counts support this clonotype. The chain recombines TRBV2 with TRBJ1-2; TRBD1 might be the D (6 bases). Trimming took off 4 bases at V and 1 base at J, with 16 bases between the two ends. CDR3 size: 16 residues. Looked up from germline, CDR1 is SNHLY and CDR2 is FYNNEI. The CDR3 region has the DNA TGTGCCAGCAGTGCTAGGCAGGGGAGGAGTAACTATGGCTACACCTTC. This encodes CASSARQGRSNYGYTF.

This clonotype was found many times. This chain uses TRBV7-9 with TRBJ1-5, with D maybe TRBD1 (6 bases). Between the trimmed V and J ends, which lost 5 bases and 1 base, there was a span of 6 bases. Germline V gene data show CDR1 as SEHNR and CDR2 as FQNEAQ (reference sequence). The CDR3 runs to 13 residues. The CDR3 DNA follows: TGTGCCAGCAGCCAGGGGAGCAATCAGCCCCAGCATTTT. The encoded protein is CASSQGSNQPQHF.

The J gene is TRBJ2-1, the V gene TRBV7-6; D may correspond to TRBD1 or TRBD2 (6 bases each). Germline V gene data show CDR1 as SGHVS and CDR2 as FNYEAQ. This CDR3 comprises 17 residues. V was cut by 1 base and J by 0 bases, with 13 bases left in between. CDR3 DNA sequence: TGTGCCAGCAGCTTAGGGGGGGCCCGGAGCTCCTACAATGAGCAGTTCTTC. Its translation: CASSLGGARSSYNEQFF.